The 27 T cell receptor beta chains below come from one sample, sequenced in a study of blood T cells in healthy people across ages. PCR was performed a second time for about 7 to 12 cycles using a sample-barcoded 5' primer and a J-beta primer mix. In TCRdb, the 5' RACE reads were re-called with MiXCR into one record per CDR3 protein. The repertoire consists of roughly 1,000,000 distinct CDR3 sequences, with about 23% occurring once and the leading ten covering less than 0.75%. These data were also reused for a study on T cells of mothers and their children.

The sequencing sample was made of blood. The receptors shown here come from a girl aged 2 to 9 in good health.

V gene TRBV9 combines with J gene TRBJ2-3; D is perhaps TRBD2 (6 bases). Germline assignment: CDR1 SGDLS and CDR2 YYNGEE. V lost 3 bases to trimming and J lost 4 bases, with 6 bases between them. The CDR3 is 12 amino acids. This CDR3 reads CASSGEADTQYF. The CDR3 DNA reads as TGTGCCAGCAGCGGGGAGGCAGATACGCAGTATTTT.

This clonotype was seen only a few times. J is TRBJ1-6 and V is TRBV6-2 or TRBV6-3, with 7 bases aligning to TRBD1. The length of the CDR3 is 14 residues. CDR1 MNHEY and CDR2 SVGEGT come from the germline V gene. Trimming cost V 5 bases and J 7 bases; bases outside gene matches: 5. The CDR3 sequence is CASSGQANNSPLHF. CDR3 sequence (DNA): TGTGCCAGCAGTGGACAGGCCAACAATTCACCCCTCCACTTT.

The chain carries TRBV20-1 and TRBJ2-3; D gene unclear. V shed 5 bases and J shed 0 bases, with 12 bases lying between them. CDR3 size: 14 residues. Germline CDR1 reads DFQATT; CDR2 reads SNEGSKA (reference sequence). CDR3 DNA sequence: TGCAGTGCTCAGAACTTCGAAAGCACAGATACGCAGTATTTT. The encoded protein is CSAQNFESTDTQYF.

This chain joins TRBV7-2 and TRBJ2-1; 10 bases align to TRBD1. V lost 6 bases and J lost 9; bases outside the gene matches: 11. This CDR3 spans 15 amino acids. Looked up from germline, CDR1 is SGHTA and CDR2 is FQGNSA. CDR3 region: CASSRDRGSHREQFF. DNA for the CDR3: TGTGCCAGCAGTCGGGACAGGGGTTCCCATCGTGAGCAGTTCTTC.

Details on this clonotype: An end of the junction does not agree with germline; a read error may underlie this. The rearrangement uses TRBV5-1 and TRBJ1-4; D may be TRBD1 (6 bases). The CDR3 length is 15 residues. The germline CDR1 and CDR2 sequences are SGHRS and YFSETQ. CDR3 bases: TGCGCCAGCAGCTTAACAGGGCAAGCGGATGAAAAACTATTTTTT. It is translated as CASSLTGQADEKLFF.

CDR3: CASSPQGGGSADTQYF. CDR3 bases: TGTGCCAGCAGTCCACAGGGGGGAGGTTCTGCAGATACGCAGTATTTT. The J gene is TRBJ2-3, the V gene TRBV28, with 8 positions matching TRBD1. After removal of 5 bases from V and 4 bases from J, the junction contained 11 bases not matched to a gene. Germline values: CDR1 MDHEN, CDR2 SYDVKM. The CDR3 extends over 16 amino acids.

The table lists this clonotype with a count of one. Its ends do not fully match the called genes, so a read error is possible. The chain has TRBV20-1 and TRBJ2-5; TRBD2 might be the D (6 bases). The CDR3 spans 15 residues. In germline, CDR1 is DFQATT, CDR2 SNEGSKA (reference sequence). For the CDR3, the DNA is TGCAGTTCTAGAGATTCTGGCGGGGCCGAAGAGACCCAGTACTTC. The encoded protein is CSSRDSGGAEETQYF.

This clonotype has just a few counts. The chain recombines TRBV29-1 with TRBJ2-1; possibly TRBD1 or TRBD2 for D (5 bases each). V lost 3 bases to trimming and J lost 5 bases, with 14 bases between them. This CDR3 spans 14 amino acids. CDR1 is SQVTM, CDR2 ANQGSEA, per germline. DNA of the CDR3: TGCAGCGTTGAGGGCTCGGGGCCGCACAATGAGCAGTTCTTC. Its protein is CSVEGSGPHNEQFF.

The V and J genes are TRBV7-9 and TRBJ1-2; TRBD1 is a possible D gene (6 bases). Deletions cut 5 bases from V and 1 base from J, with 14 bases between. Germline assignment: CDR1 SEHNR and CDR2 FQNEAQ (reference sequence). This CDR3 region has 15 residues. The CDR3 bases are TGTGCCAGCAGCCTAGGGGGGTTAGTTAACTATGGCTACACCTTC. It yields the protein CASSLGGLVNYGYTF.

The rearrangement links TRBV12-3 or TRBV12-4 to TRBJ2-5; 7 bases map to TRBD1. The CDR3 length is 15 residues. V trimming: 3 bases; J trimming: 3 bases; junction bases outside the gene matches: 7. The CDR3 nucleotides are TGTGCCAGCAGTTTCGTAGAACAGGGGAAAGAGACCCAGTACTTC. Translated, it gives CASSFVEQGKETQYF.

V gene TRBV20-1 combines with J gene TRBJ2-3, with a possible D match to TRBD2 (7 bases). V lost 2 bases and J 9 bases, leaving 18 bases between the germline ends. The germline V gene encodes CDR1 DFQATT and CDR2 SNEGSKA (reference sequence). The CDR3 is 14 amino acids. CDR3 DNA sequence: TGCAGTGCTAGACAAGGCGGGAGAGGGGGGACGCAGTATTTT. Protein: CSARQGGRGGTQYF.

CDR3 residues: CSVVGVAGGETQYF. In DNA, the CDR3 is TGCAGCGTTGTAGGGGTAGCGGGAGGGGAGACCCAGTACTTC. The chain employs TRBV29-1 and TRBJ2-5, with 11 bases that match TRBD2. After removal of 4 bases from V and 5 bases from J, the junction contained 6 bases not matched to a gene. The CDR3 runs 14 residues. From germline, CDR1 is SQVTM and CDR2 ANQGSEA.

The J gene is TRBJ2-3, the V gene TRBV7-9; TRBD1 agrees at 10 bases. V shed 5 bases and J 2 bases; nucleotides not matched to a gene: 10. Germline V gene lookup returns CDR1 SEHNR and CDR2 FQNEAQ (reference sequence). This CDR3 spans 17 amino acids. For the CDR3, the DNA is TGTGCCAGCAGCCCCCAGGCTGGGACAGGGGCCACAGATACGCAGTATTTT. This sequence encodes CASSPQAGTGATDTQYF.

The chain couples TRBV7-9 to TRBJ2-1; D not resolved. This CDR3 has 14 residues. Per the germline V gene, CDR1 is SEHNR and CDR2 is FQNEAQ (reference sequence). Between the trimmed V and J ends, which lost 3 bases and 5 bases, there was a span of 11 bases. The DNA of the CDR3 is TGTGCCAGCAGCTTCCGTGGCCTGGACAATGAGCAGTTCTTC. This sequence encodes CASSFRGLDNEQFF.

A few counts support this clonotype. This chain joins TRBV7-3 and TRBJ2-5; the D is unclear. Germline V gene data show CDR1 as SGHTA and CDR2 as FQGTGA. V was cut by 2 bases and J by 4 bases, with 11 bases left in between. The CDR3 has 14 residues. The CDR3 region has the DNA TGTGCCAGCAGCTTAGGGTCTCTGGGAGAGACCCAGTACTTC. Translation: CASSLGSLGETQYF.

This clonotype was seen only a few times. The V gene is TRBV7-9, the J gene TRBJ1-2; D is ambiguous. The CDR3 covers 14 residues. Trimming stripped 2 bases from V and 6 bases from J, with 13 bases between. From germline, CDR1 is SEHNR and CDR2 FQNEAQ (reference sequence). CDR3 residues: CASSLNEAVNGYTF. CDR3 nucleotides: TGTGCCAGCAGCTTAAATGAGGCAGTAAATGGCTACACCTTC.

The chain uses TRBV5-1 and TRBJ2-3; unclear D gene. CDR1 and CDR2 (germline): SGHRS, YFSETQ. Between the trimmed V and J ends, which lost 3 bases and 4 bases, there was a span of 18 bases. The CDR3 is made up of 16 amino acids. The chain's CDR3 is CASSSLQFRRSDTQYF. The CDR3 coding sequence is TGCGCCAGCAGCTCCCTCCAATTCAGAAGGTCAGATACGCAGTATTTT.

The gene calls are TRBV7-2 and TRBJ1-1; D unclear. The CDR3 contains 12 residues. Looked up from germline, CDR1 is SGHTA and CDR2 is FQGNSA. V shed 1 base and J shed 5 bases, with 5 bases lying between them. CDR3 bases: TGTGCCAGCAGCTTAGTTCTTACTGAAGCTTTCTTT. This gives the protein CASSLVLTEAFF.

Comments on this clonotype: The CDR3 does not close with the conserved phenylalanine or tryptophan, likely indicating a read error. This chain connects TRBV4-2 to TRBJ2-7, with TRBD2 identical over 10 bases. Germline V lookup: CDR1 LGHNA, CDR2 YNFKEQ. V shed 1 base, J shed 4 bases, and the junction held 1 base outside the gene matches. The length of the CDR3 is 14 residues. In DNA form, the CDR3 reads TGTGCCAGCAGCCAAGCTAGCGGGAGATACGAGCAGTACTCC. Its translation is CASSQASGRYEQYS.

This clonotype was seen more than once but under ten times. The V call is TRBV20-1, the J call TRBJ2-4; perhaps TRBD1 as D (5 bases). Germline V CDR1 and CDR2: DFQATT, SNEGSKA (reference sequence). The CDR3 loop spans 11 amino acids. The germline V and J ends were trimmed by 7 bases and 5 bases, with 9 bases remaining between them. In DNA form, the CDR3 reads TGCAGTGTGATGGGGCAAAACATTCAGTACTTC. It translates to CSVMGQNIQYF.

This clonotype was observed a few times. This chain joins TRBV12-3 or TRBV12-4 and TRBJ2-5; tentatively, D is TRBD1 (5 bases). This CDR3 contains 15 residues. With 6 bases removed from V and 4 bases from J, the gap between germline ends came to 18 bases. The CDR3 DNA sequence: TGTGCCAGCAGGCCACACCAGGGCCGAGGAGAGACCCAGTACTTC. This encodes CASRPHQGRGETQYF.

The chain carries TRBV7-8 and TRBJ1-1; unclear D gene. The CDR3 has 12 amino acids. V was pared by 5 bases and J by 7 bases, with 11 bases between. Germline-derived CDR1 and CDR2 are SGHVS and FQNEAQ. The CDR3 DNA sequence: TGTGCCAGCAGCCCACGTGGAGATGAAGCTTTCTTT. This codes for CASSPRGDEAFF.

The sample holds many counts of this clonotype. The chain recombines TRBV29-1 with TRBJ2-6; D gene uncertain. The CDR3 length is 12 residues. V lost 4 bases and J 1 base, leaving 2 bases between the germline ends. Germline CDR1 is SQVTM and CDR2 is ANQGSEA. In DNA form, the CDR3 reads TGCAGCGTTGGTTCTGGGGCCAACGTCCTGACTTTC. It codes for CSVGSGANVLTF.

Remarks on this clonotype: Germline is not matched at one junction end, which may reflect a read error. The chain recombines TRBV7-9 with TRBJ2-1; D may be TRBD2 (6 bases). CDR1 and CDR2 (germline): SEHNR, FQNEAQ (reference sequence). The CDR3 length is 16 residues. CDR3 sequence: CASSLEWGVSNNEQFF. The CDR3 DNA is TGCGCCAGCAGCTTAGAATGGGGGGTATCGAACAATGAGCAGTTCTTC.

This clonotype occurred a few times. This chain joins TRBV28 and TRBJ2-7; 8 bases match TRBD1. This CDR3 region has 14 residues. The germline gives CDR1 MDHEN, CDR2 SYDVKM. With V trimmed by 3 bases and J by 2 bases, 3 bases remained unmatched. The CDR3 region is CASSFTQGAYEQYF. Here the CDR3 DNA reads TGTGCCAGCAGTTTCACACAGGGGGCCTACGAGCAGTACTTC.

The gene calls are TRBV11-2 and TRBJ1-4, with D unclear. The CDR3 covers 14 residues. Trimming pared 1 base from V and 7 bases from J, leaving 10 bases between. Looked up from germline, CDR1 is SGHAT and CDR2 is FQNNGV. As DNA, the CDR3 is TGTGCCAGCAGCTTAGCCAGGATCAGTGAAAAACTGTTTTTT. This encodes CASSLARISEKLFF.

The chain has TRBV20-1 and TRBJ2-1, with TRBD2 matching 12 bases. Per germline, CDR1 DFQATT and CDR2 SNEGSKA (reference sequence). V lost 5 bases to trimming and J lost 4 bases; unmatched junction nucleotides: 9. The CDR3 has 16 residues. CDR3 in amino acids: CSAYFTTSGGYNEQFF. In DNA, the CDR3 is TGCAGTGCTTACTTTACGACTAGCGGGGGTTACAATGAGCAGTTCTTC.